A single sample gave rise to the 11 T cell receptor beta chains below, sequenced in a study of identical twins. TCRdb re-analysed the 5' RACE reads in MiXCR, keeping a single row per CDR3 protein. The repertoire holds about 210,000 distinct CDR3 sequences, over 8% seen once, with 4.5% to 5.5% in the top ten. Sequenced: memory (CD45RO+) T cells sorted from blood. The source of these receptors is a woman younger than 30 in good health.

This clonotype has ten or more counts. The chain uses TRBV20-1 and TRBJ2-1, with TRBD2 matching over 13 bases. CDR1 is DFQATT and CDR2 is SNEGSKA in the germline V gene (reference sequence). J lost 13 bases, V lost 3 bases, and 9 bases had no gene match. The CDR3 length is 14 residues. The CDR3: CSASPGLAGTAQFF. CDR3 sequence (DNA): TGCAGTGCTAGTCCGGGACTAGCGGGAACGGCTCAGTTCTTC.

This clonotype was detected ten times or more. The chain uses TRBV5-1 and TRBJ1-3, with D possibly matching TRBD1 (6 bases). CDR3 length: 15 residues. Germline CDR1 SGHRS, CDR2 YFSETQ. V was cut by 5 bases and J by 0 bases, with 12 bases left in between. The chain's CDR3 is CASSRDRSSGNTIYF. The CDR3 DNA follows: TGCGCCAGCAGTCGCGACAGGAGCTCTGGAAACACCATATATTTT.

This clonotype ranks as medium-sized (0.01 to 0.1%). This sequence joins TRBV10-2 and TRBJ2-5, with D maybe TRBD2 (6 bases). V was trimmed by 7 bases and J by 3 bases, leaving 12 bases between them. This CDR3 region has 13 residues. From germline, CDR1 is WSHSY and CDR2 SAAADI. CDR3 nucleotide sequence: TGCGCCAGCACCGGGAGTGTGGAAGAGACCCAGTACTTC. Encoded protein: CASTGSVEETQYF.

V is TRBV7-9 and J is TRBJ2-7; 8 positions agree with TRBD1. The CDR3 has 16 residues. Per germline, CDR1 SEHNR and CDR2 FQNEAQ (reference sequence). After removal of 4 bases from V and 1 base from J, the junction contained 9 bases not matched to a gene. DNA of the CDR3: TGTGCCAGCAGCTCCATCCCCGGGACAGGTTCCTACGAGCAGTACTTC. Protein sequence: CASSSIPGTGSYEQYF.

Many counts were recorded for this clonotype. The rearrangement joins TRBV12-3 or TRBV12-4 to TRBJ1-1, with TRBD1 as a possible D gene (5 bases). This CDR3 spans 13 amino acids. V was pared by 6 bases and J by 1 base, with 9 bases between. The CDR3 spells CASSKDRNTEAFF. The CDR3 region has the DNA TGTGCCAGCAGCAAAGACAGGAACACTGAAGCTTTCTTT.

The genes are TRBV5-1 and TRBJ2-1, with 9 bases fitting TRBD2. This CDR3 has 15 amino acids. The trim removed 3 bases at V and 3 bases at J, leaving 4 bases unmatched. Germline V gene lookup returns CDR1 SGHRS and CDR2 YFSETQ. As DNA, the CDR3 is TGCGCCAGCAGCTCAATAGCGGGAGTCTACAATGAGCAGTTCTTC. Amino acids: CASSSIAGVYNEQFF. The whole variable domain, filled in from reference TRBV5-1 and TRBJ2-1, reads KAGVTQTPRYLIKTRGQQVTLSCSPISGHRSVSWYQQTPGQGLQFLFEYFSETQRNKGNFPGRFSGRQFSNSRSEMNVSTLELGDSALYLCASSSIAGVYNEQFFGPGTRLTVL.

This clonotype was seen repeatedly, ten times or more. The chain recombines TRBV6-1 with TRBJ1-6; possibly TRBD1 for D (6 bases). With 7 bases removed from V and 8 bases from J, the gap between germline ends came to 15 bases. This CDR3 has 14 amino acids. From germline, CDR1 is MNHNS and CDR2 SASEGT. The CDR3 region has the DNA TGTGCCAGCAAGGACAGCCTAGGCGATTCACCCCTCCACTTT. Translated, it gives CASKDSLGDSPLHF.

The genes are TRBV5-1 and TRBJ2-7, with 7 bases aligning to TRBD2. CDR1 is SGHRS, CDR2 YFSETQ, per germline. V lost 0 bases, J lost 4 bases, and 7 bases stayed unmatched. The CDR3 contains 15 residues. The CDR3 loop reads CASSLELAALYEQYF. The CDR3 coding sequence is TGCGCCAGCAGCTTGGAGCTAGCGGCCCTATACGAGCAGTACTTC. Combining the CDR3 with reference TRBV5-1 and TRBJ2-7 gives the whole variable domain KAGVTQTPRYLIKTRGQQVTLSCSPISGHRSVSWYQQTPGQGLQFLFEYFSETQRNKGNFPGRFSGRQFSNSRSEMNVSTLELGDSALYLCASSLELAALYEQYFGPGTRLTVT.

Details on this clonotype: One end of the junction is discordant with germline, which a read error may explain. This rearrangement joins TRBV6-5 to TRBJ2-2; D gene unclear. Germline V gene data show CDR1 as MNHEY and CDR2 as SVGAGI. The CDR3 loop spans 14 amino acids. In nucleotides, the CDR3 is TGTGCCGGCAGTTACTATGACCACACCGGGGAGCTGTTTTTT. It codes for CAGSYYDHTGELFF.

This clonotype was recorded a few times. V usage is TRBV6-1 and J usage is TRBJ2-2; D not resolved. V was cut by 4 bases and J by 9 bases, with 12 bases left in between. This CDR3 has 13 residues. Germline V gene lookup returns CDR1 MNHNS and CDR2 SASEGT. The CDR3 reads CASSVDPTRELFF. The CDR3 DNA reads as TGTGCCAGCAGTGTTGATCCAACCCGGGAGCTGTTTTTT.

This clonotype occurred a few times. V usage is TRBV6-2 or TRBV6-3 and J usage is TRBJ1-1; D possibly corresponds to TRBD1 (6 bases). Trimming left V 4 bases short and J 7 bases short, with 10 bases between. Germline loops: CDR1 MNHEY, CDR2 SVGEGT. The CDR3 is 12 amino acids. The CDR3 here is CASSFRDIEAFF. DNA for the CDR3: TGTGCCAGCAGTTTCCGGGACATTGAAGCTTTCTTT.